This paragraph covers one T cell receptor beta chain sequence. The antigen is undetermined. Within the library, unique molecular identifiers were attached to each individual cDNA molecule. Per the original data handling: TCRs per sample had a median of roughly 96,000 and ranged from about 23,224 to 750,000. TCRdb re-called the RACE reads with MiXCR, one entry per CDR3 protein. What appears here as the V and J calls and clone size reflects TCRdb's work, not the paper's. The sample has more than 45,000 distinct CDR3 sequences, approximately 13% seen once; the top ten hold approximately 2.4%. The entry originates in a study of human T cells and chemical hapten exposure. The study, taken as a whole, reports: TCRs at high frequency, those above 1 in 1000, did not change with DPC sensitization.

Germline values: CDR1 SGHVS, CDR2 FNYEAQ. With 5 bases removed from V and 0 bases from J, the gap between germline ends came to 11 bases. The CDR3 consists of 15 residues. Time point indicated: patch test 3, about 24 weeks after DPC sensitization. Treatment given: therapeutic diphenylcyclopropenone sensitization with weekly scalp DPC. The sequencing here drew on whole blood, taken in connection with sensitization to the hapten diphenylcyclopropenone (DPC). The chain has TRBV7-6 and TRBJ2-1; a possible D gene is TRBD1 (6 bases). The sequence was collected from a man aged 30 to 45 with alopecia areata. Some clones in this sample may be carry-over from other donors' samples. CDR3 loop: CASSAGTISYNEQFF. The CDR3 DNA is TGTGCCAGCAGCGCCGGGACAATCTCCTACAATGAGCAGTTCTTC.